This T cell receptor beta chain was sequenced during a study of blood T cell repertoires in COVID-19. Looking at the study overall: The United States, Italy and Spain were the sources of the acute and convalescent COVID-19 samples.

Looked up from germline, CDR1 is SGHAT and CDR2 is FQNNGV. The V end lost 4 bases, the J end lost 2 bases, and 15 bases lay between the germline ends. CDR3 length equals 15 residues. The repertoire was sequenced with immunoSEQ multiplex PCR; TCRdb's copy has only in-frame clones and lacks some. The table shows tens of thousands of clones, with 70% to 90% occurring only once. The chain uses TRBV11-2 and TRBJ2-7; D unresolved. The sample taken for sequencing was peripheral blood. The sequence came from a man aged 65 to 79 with active COVID-19. The CDR3 DNA reads as TGTGCCAGCAGCTCTCGACCGACACCTGCCTACGAGCAGTACTTC. Translating gives CASSSRPTPAYEQYF.